This is a list of T cell receptor beta chains from one sample in a study of blood T cell repertoires in COVID-19. Clones were read by immunoSEQ multiplex PCR, and TCRdb kept only the in-frame ones, dropping some. Of approximately 300,000 clones in the sample, roughly 88% were seen once. Sequenced input: PBMCs or T cells enriched from blood (not recorded which). The receptors were gathered from a woman aged 30 to 39 who had recovered from COVID-19. Each CDR3 is given without its conserved first and last residue. A D gene is named only where the DNA matches it firmly. A row's size may be missing; if present it is once, few, many or a size class.

>TRBD1|TRBV15|NA
ATSRTGENIQY
>NA|TRBV28|NA
ASTPGGTVNTEAF
>NA|TRBV15|NA
ATRGGGLNTIY
>NA|TRBV15|NA
ATRPDTGLEKLF
>NA|TRBV10-2|NA
ASSESDMGGQLYEQY
>NA|TRBV10-1|NA
ASSEKGQSPNTEAF
>TRBD1|TRBV3-1/TRBV3-2|NA
ASRRDRGVTEAF
>NA|TRBV28|NA
ASRRWALEKLF
>TRBD2|TRBV13|NA
ASSPPGERGGPTQY
>NA|TRBV7-9|NA
ASSPLGLYNEQF
>NA|TRBV11-2|NA
ASSPTSGRNTEAF
>TRBD2|TRBV27|NA
ASSPLAGTYEQY
>NA|TRBV7-9|NA
ASSDYQALF
>TRBD1|TRBV5-1|NA
ASGPPPTGGQDEQF
>NA|TRBV6-1|NA
ASSEAHREMEGYT
>NA|TRBV5-4|NA
ASSLGQVLGEQF
>TRBD1|TRBV14|NA
ASSHLRTGSEKLF
>TRBD2|TRBV28|NA
ASSLMGRASSYNEQF
>NA|TRBV6-2/TRBV6-3|NA
ASSYSPSRLINSPLH
>NA|TRBV19|few
ASSIGPLSVKPQH
>NA|TRBV18|NA
ASSRDTFQETQY
>NA|TRBV6-5|NA
ASSYPGGSNTEAF
>NA|TRBV5-1|NA
ASSLVGGGKNTEAF
>TRBD2|TRBV24-1|NA
ATIGTSKNIQY
>TRBD1|TRBV28|NA
ASSQMGGQREKLF
>NA|TRBV28|NA
ASSRYPRTVYNEQF
>NA|TRBV10-1|NA
APVRGKQPQH
>NA|TRBV11-1|NA
ASSLGRTEAF
>TRBD2|TRBV4-2|NA
ASSQGVTSGSYNEQF
>TRBD2|TRBV28|NA
ASSREYQETQY
>NA|TRBV19|few
ASSISQGLYYGYT
>NA|TRBV5-5|few
ASSSGGLWEKLF
>TRBD1|TRBV11-2|NA
ASSSLDRGVNGANVLT
>TRBD1|TRBV27|few
ASSLTGGAYGYT
>NA|TRBV9|NA
ASSASRGLKSEQY
>NA|TRBV7-6|NA
ASSLGEGRGRGYT
>NA|TRBV9|once
ASSVPGDEQF